These T cell receptor beta chains were read from a single sample in a study of T cells in Graves' hyperthyroidism and ophthalmopathy. Via MiXCR, TCRdb re-called the multiplex PCR reads, giving one row per CDR3 protein. The repertoire holds hundreds of thousands of distinct CDR3 sequences, with roughly 23% as singletons. Source material: blood. Receptor source: a woman in her 70s with Graves' ophthalmopathy. Each CDR3 is given with its conserved first and last residue. Fields, in order: D gene, V gene, clone size, J gene, CDR3 DNA, CDR3 protein. The D gene is left open where the match is weak. Part of the rows lack a size; the others show once, few, many or a class for expanded clones.

d_call: NA; v_call: TRBV12-3/TRBV12-4; clone_size: NA; j_call: TRBJ2-2; cdr3_nt: TGTGCCAGCAGGCAGGACTCAGAGGACGGGGAGCTGTTTTTT; cdr3_aa: CASRQDSEDGELFF
d_call: NA; v_call: TRBV12-3/TRBV12-4; clone_size: NA; j_call: TRBJ1-2; cdr3_nt: TGTGCCAGCAGTTTCGGGGGGGGGCATCTCTATGGCTACGCCTTC; cdr3_aa: CASSFGGGHLYGYAF
d_call: NA; v_call: TRBV30; clone_size: NA; j_call: TRBJ1-1; cdr3_nt: TGTGCCTGGAGTCGATCCCGGGGAAGAGGCACTGAAGCTTTCTTT; cdr3_aa: CAWSRSRGRGTEAFF
d_call: TRBD1; v_call: TRBV2; clone_size: few; j_call: TRBJ2-7; cdr3_nt: TGTGCCAGCAACCCGGGACAGGGTAGATACGAGCAGTACTTC; cdr3_aa: CASNPGQGRYEQYF
d_call: NA; v_call: TRBV6-5; clone_size: few; j_call: TRBJ2-5; cdr3_nt: TGTGCCAGCAGTTACCCGGGGAGCGGAGAGACCCAGTACTTC; cdr3_aa: CASSYPGSGETQYF
d_call: NA; v_call: TRBV10-3; clone_size: NA; j_call: TRBJ1-2; cdr3_nt: TGTGCCATCAGTGAGGGCAGAGACTATGGCTACACCTTC; cdr3_aa: CAISEGRDYGYTF
d_call: NA; v_call: TRBV5-5; clone_size: NA; j_call: TRBJ2-7; cdr3_nt: TGTGCCAGCAGCTTGATAGCGGCGCAGTCCTACGAGCAGTACTTC; cdr3_aa: CASSLIAAQSYEQYF
d_call: NA; v_call: TRBV10-3; clone_size: few; j_call: TRBJ1-2; cdr3_nt: TGTGCCATCAGTGCAGGGCCGGGCTACACCTTC; cdr3_aa: CAISAGPGYTF
d_call: NA; v_call: TRBV6-1; clone_size: few; j_call: TRBJ2-5; cdr3_nt: TGTGCCAGCAGAGACAACGCCCAAGAGACCCAGTACTTC; cdr3_aa: CASRDNAQETQYF
d_call: TRBD2; v_call: TRBV6-1; clone_size: NA; j_call: TRBJ2-7; cdr3_nt: TGTGCCAGCAGTGCCGGGACTAGCGCGACCGGGGAGCAGTACTTC; cdr3_aa: CASSAGTSATGEQYF
d_call: NA; v_call: TRBV19; clone_size: NA; j_call: TRBJ2-6; cdr3_nt: TGTGCCAGTAGCCGAACAGGTCAGTCTGGGGCCAACGTCCTGACTTTC; cdr3_aa: CASSRTGQSGANVLTF
d_call: TRBD1; v_call: TRBV7-3; clone_size: many; j_call: TRBJ2-7; cdr3_nt: TGTGCCAGCAGCTCCACACAGGGGACCGAGCAGTACTTC; cdr3_aa: CASSSTQGTEQYF
d_call: NA; v_call: TRBV10-3; clone_size: NA; j_call: TRBJ2-3; cdr3_nt: TGTGCCACCAGTGCGTCAGGAGGGCCAGATACGCAGTATTTT; cdr3_aa: CATSASGGPDTQYF
d_call: TRBD1; v_call: TRBV19; clone_size: once; j_call: TRBJ2-7; cdr3_nt: TGTGCCAGTAGCGGGACAGGGGGCAACGAGCAGTACTTC; cdr3_aa: CASSGTGGNEQYF
d_call: NA; v_call: TRBV29-1; clone_size: many; j_call: TRBJ1-2; cdr3_nt: TGCAGCGCGACGGCGTCCCATGGCTACACCTTC; cdr3_aa: CSATASHGYTF
d_call: NA; v_call: TRBV6-5; clone_size: NA; j_call: TRBJ1-2; cdr3_nt: TGTGCCAGCAGTTACTCCTGGAGTACTGACCTTAACTATGGCTACACCTTC; cdr3_aa: CASSYSWSTDLNYGYTF